This T cell receptor (beta chain) was recovered during a study of blood T cell repertoires in COVID-19. Study summary: PBMCs, B-cell-depleted T cells, or T cells were the source of the cDNA or gDNA that made up the material.

The CDR3 totals 15 residues. V dropped 6 bases and J dropped 4 bases, with 20 bases sitting between them. CDR1 is SGHKS, CDR2 YYEKEE, per germline (reference sequence). Patients of the Seattle cohort, enrolled during active infection, were followed longitudinally. This table comes from immunoSEQ multiplex PCR, and its TCRdb copy is limited to in-frame clones, with some not included. The data contain 250,000 to 300,000 clones, nearly 90% of them singletons. The chain recombines TRBV5-5 with TRBJ2-7; D remains unclear. The sample consisted of peripheral blood. The clonotype was recovered from a woman younger than 45 with COVID-19, enrolled during active disease. CDR3 amino acids: CASNPIGFDMYEQYF. In DNA, the CDR3 is TGTGCCAGCAACCCTATCGGATTCGACATGTACGAGCAGTACTTC.